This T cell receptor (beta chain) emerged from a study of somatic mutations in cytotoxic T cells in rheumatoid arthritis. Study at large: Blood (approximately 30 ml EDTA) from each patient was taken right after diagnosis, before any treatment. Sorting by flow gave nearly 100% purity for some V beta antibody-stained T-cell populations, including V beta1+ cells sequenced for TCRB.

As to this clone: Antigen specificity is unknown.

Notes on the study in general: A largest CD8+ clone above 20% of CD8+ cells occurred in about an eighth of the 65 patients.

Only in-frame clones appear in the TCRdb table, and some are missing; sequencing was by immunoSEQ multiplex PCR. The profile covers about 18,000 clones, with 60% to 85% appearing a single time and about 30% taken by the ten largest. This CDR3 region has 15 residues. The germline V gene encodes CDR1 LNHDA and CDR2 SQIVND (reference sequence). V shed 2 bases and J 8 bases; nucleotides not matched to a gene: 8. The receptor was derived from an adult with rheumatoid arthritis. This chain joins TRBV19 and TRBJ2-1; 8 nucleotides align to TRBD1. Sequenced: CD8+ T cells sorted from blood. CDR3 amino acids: CASSILTGGEDEQFF. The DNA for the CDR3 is TGTGCCAGTAGTATACTAACAGGGGGTGAAGATGAGCAGTTCTTC.